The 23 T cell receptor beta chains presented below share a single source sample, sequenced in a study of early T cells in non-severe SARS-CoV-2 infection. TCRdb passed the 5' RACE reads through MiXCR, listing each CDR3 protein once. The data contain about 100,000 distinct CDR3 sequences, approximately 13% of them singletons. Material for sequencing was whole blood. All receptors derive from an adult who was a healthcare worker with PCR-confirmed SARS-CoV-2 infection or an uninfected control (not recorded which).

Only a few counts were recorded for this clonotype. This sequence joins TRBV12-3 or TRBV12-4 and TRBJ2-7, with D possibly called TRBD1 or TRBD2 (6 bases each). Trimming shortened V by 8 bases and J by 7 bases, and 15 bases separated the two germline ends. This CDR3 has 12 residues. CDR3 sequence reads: CASGGPLGEQYF. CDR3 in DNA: TGTGCCAGCGGGGGGCCTCTCGGTGAGCAGTACTTC.

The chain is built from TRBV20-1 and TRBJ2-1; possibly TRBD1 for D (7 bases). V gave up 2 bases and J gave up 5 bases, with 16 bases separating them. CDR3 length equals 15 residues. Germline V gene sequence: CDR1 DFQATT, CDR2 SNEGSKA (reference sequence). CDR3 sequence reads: CSARLAEGAHNEQFF. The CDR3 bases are TGCAGTGCTAGATTAGCGGAGGGGGCCCACAATGAGCAGTTCTTC.

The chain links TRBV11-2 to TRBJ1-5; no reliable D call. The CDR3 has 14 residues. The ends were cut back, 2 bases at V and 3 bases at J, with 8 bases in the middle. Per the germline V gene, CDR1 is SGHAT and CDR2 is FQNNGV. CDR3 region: CASSLMGINQPQHF. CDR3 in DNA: TGTGCCAGCAGCTTAATGGGAATCAATCAGCCCCAGCATTTT.

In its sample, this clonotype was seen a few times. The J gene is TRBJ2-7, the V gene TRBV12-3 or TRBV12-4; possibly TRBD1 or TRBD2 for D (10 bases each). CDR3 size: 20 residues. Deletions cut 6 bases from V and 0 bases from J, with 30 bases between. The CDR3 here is CASSPDRGLLAGISSYEQYF. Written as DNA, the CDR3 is TGTGCCAGCAGCCCGGACAGGGGGTTACTAGCGGGGATTAGCTCCTACGAGCAGTACTTC.

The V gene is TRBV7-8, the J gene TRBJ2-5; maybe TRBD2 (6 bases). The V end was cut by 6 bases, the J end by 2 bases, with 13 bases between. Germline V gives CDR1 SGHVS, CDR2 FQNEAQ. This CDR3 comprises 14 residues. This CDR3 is CASSRGGDQETQYF. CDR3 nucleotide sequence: TGTGCCAGCAGTCGTGGCGGGGATCAAGAGACCCAGTACTTC.

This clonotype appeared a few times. DNA of the CDR3: TGCAGCGCCGGGACAGGACGAGACAATGAGCAGTTCTTC. Its translation is CSAGTGRDNEQFF. The chain carries TRBV29-1 and TRBJ2-1; 8 bases are a match to TRBD1. Germline-derived CDR1 and CDR2 are SQVTM and ANQGSEA. CDR3 size: 13 residues. The junction had 7 bases not matched to a gene; V was cut back by 7 bases and J by 5 bases.

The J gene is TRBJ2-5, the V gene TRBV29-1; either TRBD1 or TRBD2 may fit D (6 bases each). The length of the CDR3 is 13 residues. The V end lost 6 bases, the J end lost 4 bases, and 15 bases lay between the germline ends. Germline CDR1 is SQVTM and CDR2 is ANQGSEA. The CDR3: CSVVRGGGETQYF. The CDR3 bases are TGCAGCGTCGTCAGGGGAGGCGGAGAGACCCAGTACTTC.

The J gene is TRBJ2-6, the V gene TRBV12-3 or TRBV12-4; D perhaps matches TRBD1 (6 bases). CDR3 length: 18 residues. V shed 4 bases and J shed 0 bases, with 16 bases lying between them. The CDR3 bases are TGTGCCAGCAGTTCGAGCCTCCCACAGGGCTCTGGGGCCAACGTCCTGACTTTC. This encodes CASSSSLPQGSGANVLTF.

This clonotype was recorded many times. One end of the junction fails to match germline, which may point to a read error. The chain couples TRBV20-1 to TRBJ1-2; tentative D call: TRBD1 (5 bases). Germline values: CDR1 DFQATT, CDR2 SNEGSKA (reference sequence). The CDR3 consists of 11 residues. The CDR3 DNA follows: TGCAGTGCTAGAGGAGGGGATCTCCTCGCCTTC. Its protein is CSARGGDLLAF.

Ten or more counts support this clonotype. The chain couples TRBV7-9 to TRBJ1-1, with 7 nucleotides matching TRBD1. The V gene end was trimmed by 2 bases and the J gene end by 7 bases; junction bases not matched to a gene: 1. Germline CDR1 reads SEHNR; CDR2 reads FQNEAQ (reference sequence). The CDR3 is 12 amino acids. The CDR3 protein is CASSLRDSEAFF. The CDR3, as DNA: TGTGCCAGCAGCTTACGGGACAGTGAAGCTTTCTTT.

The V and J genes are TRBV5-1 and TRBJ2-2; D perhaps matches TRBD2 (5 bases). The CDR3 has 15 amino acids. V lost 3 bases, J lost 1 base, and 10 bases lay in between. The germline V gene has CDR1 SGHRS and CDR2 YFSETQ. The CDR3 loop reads CASSYGLKNTGELFF. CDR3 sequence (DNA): TGCGCCAGCAGCTATGGACTGAAGAACACCGGGGAGCTGTTTTTT.

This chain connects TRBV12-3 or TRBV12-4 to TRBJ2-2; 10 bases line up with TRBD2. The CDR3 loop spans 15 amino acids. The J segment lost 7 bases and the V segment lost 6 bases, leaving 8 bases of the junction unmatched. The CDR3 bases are TGTGCCAGCAGGCAAACTAGCGGGGATCACGGGGAGCTGTTTTTT. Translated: CASRQTSGDHGELFF.

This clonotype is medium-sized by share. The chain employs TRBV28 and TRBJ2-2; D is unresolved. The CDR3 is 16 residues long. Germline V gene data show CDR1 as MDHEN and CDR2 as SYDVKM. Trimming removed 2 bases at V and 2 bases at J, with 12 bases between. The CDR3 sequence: CASSLRIRANTGELFF. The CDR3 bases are TGTGCCAGCAGTTTACGTATAAGGGCCAACACCGGGGAGCTGTTTTTT. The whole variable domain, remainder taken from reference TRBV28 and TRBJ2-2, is DVKVTQSSRYLVKRTGEKVFLECVQDMDHENMFWYRQDPGLGLRLIYFSYDVKMKEKGDIPEGYSVSREKKERFSLILESASTNQTSMYLCASSLRIRANTGELFFGEGSRLTVL.

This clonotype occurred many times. The CDR3: CASRQGNQETQYF. CDR3 sequence (DNA): TGTGCCAGTCGACAGGGGAACCAAGAGACCCAGTACTTC. The chain couples TRBV6-2 or TRBV6-3 to TRBJ2-5, with 8 nucleotides matching TRBD1. There are 13 residues in the CDR3. The ends lost 9 bases at V and 0 bases at J; junction bases unmatched: 3. CDR1 and CDR2 from the germline V gene are MNHEY and SVGEGT.

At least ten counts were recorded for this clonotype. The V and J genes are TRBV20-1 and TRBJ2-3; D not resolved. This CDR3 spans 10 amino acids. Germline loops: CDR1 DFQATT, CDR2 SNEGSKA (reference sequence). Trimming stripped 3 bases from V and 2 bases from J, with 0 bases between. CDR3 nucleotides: TGCAGTGCTAGCACAGATACGCAGTATTTT. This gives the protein CSASTDTQYF.

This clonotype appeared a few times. The CDR3 DNA is TGCAGTGCTTACAGGAACGAGCAGTACTTC. Protein: CSAYRNEQYF. This chain links TRBV20-1 with TRBJ2-7, with D perhaps matching TRBD1 (5 bases). The V end was cut by 5 bases, the J end by 5 bases, with 7 bases between. This CDR3 comprises 10 residues. Per germline, CDR1 DFQATT and CDR2 SNEGSKA (reference sequence).

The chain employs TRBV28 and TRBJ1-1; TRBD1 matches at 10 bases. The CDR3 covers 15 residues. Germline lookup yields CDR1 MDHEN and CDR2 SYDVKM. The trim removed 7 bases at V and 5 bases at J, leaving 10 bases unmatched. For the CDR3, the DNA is TGTGCCAGCAAGCCGGGACAGGGGTTTGGGACTGAAGCTTTCTTT. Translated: CASKPGQGFGTEAFF.

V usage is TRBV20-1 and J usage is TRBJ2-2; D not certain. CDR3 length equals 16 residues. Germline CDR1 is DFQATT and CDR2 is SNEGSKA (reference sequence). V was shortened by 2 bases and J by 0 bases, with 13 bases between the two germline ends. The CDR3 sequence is CSARPSSQPNTGELFF. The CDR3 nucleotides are TGCAGTGCTAGACCCTCGAGCCAACCGAACACCGGGGAGCTGTTTTTT.

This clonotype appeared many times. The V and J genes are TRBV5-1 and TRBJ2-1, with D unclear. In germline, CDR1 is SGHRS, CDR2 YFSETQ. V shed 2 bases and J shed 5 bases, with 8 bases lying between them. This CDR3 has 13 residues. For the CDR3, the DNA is TGCGCCAGCAGCTTCGTCGGAGACAATGAGCAGTTCTTC. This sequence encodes CASSFVGDNEQFF.

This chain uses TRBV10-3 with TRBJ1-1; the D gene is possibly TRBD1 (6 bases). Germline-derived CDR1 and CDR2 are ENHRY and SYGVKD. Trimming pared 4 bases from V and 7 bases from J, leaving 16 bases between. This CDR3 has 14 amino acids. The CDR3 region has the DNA TGTGCCATCAGTGTTCAGGGGCAAGGTAGTGAAGCTTTCTTT. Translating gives CAISVQGQGSEAFF.

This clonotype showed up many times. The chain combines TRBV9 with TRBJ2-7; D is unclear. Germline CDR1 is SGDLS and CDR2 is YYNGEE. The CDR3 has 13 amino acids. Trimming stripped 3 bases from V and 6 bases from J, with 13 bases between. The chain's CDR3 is CASSDSTWGEQYF. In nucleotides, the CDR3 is TGTGCCAGCAGCGACAGTACCTGGGGCGAGCAGTACTTC. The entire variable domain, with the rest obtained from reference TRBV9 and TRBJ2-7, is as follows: DSGVTQTPKHLITATGQRVTLRCSPRSGDLSVYWYQQSLDQGLQFLIQYYNGEERAKGNILERFSAQQFPDLHSELNLSSLELGDSALYFCASSDSTWGEQYFGPGTRLTVT.

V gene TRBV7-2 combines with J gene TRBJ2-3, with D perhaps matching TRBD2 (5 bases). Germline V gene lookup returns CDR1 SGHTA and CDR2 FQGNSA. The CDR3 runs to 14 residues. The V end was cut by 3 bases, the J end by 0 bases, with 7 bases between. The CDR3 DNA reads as TGTGCCAGCAGCTTCCGGAGGAGCACAGATACGCAGTATTTT. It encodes CASSFRRSTDTQYF.

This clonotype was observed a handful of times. The DNA for the CDR3 is TGCAGTACCTCCCTACAGGGAGGGAAGGGAAACACCATATATTTT. This encodes CSTSLQGGKGNTIYF. The rearrangement links TRBV20-1 to TRBJ1-3, with a tentative D call TRBD1 (6 bases). The CDR3 extends over 15 amino acids. V was shortened by 8 bases and J by 4 bases, with 21 bases between the two germline ends. CDR1 and CDR2 from the germline V gene are DFQATT and SNEGSKA (reference sequence).